What follows are 27 T cell receptor beta chains derived from one specimen sequenced in a study of circulating CD8 cells and anti-PD-1 response in melanoma. Four subsets defined by PD-1 and/or TIGIT were sorted from live CD3+CD8+TCRalphabeta+ cells. TCR libraries were prepared from around 15 ng of total RNA with the QIAseq Immune Repertoire TCR panel. TCRdb reprocessed the reads via MiXCR and lists one record per CDR3 protein. The data contain about 480 distinct CDR3 sequences, approximately 7.1% of them singletons. Specimen: CD8+ T cells from PBMCs, collected at baseline or after one month of anti-PD-1 therapy (not recorded which). These receptors all stem from a human donor with melanoma.

This clonotype is categorized as large. The V call is TRBV7-3, the J call TRBJ2-1; 7 bases map to TRBD1. The trim removed 5 bases at V and 3 bases at J, leaving 7 bases unmatched. The germline V gene has CDR1 SGHTA and CDR2 FQGTGA. This CDR3 spans 15 amino acids. CDR3 amino acids: CASSPVGGRYNEQFF. For the CDR3, the DNA is TGTGCCAGCAGCCCGGTAGGGGGCCGCTACAATGAGCAGTTCTTC.

J is TRBJ2-1 and V is TRBV11-2; 9 nucleotides align to TRBD2. CDR1 SGHAT and CDR2 FQNNGV come from the germline V gene. The ends lost 6 bases at V and 8 bases at J; junction bases unmatched: 14. The length of the CDR3 is 16 residues. The DNA of the CDR3 is TGTGCCAGCAGGGGGATTTTTGGGACTAGCTCCTATGAGCAGTTCTTC. Translating it yields CASRGIFGTSSYEQFF.

By proportion, this clonotype is large. This chain joins TRBV7-2 and TRBJ2-7, with TRBD1 matching 9 bases. Germline V gene data show CDR1 as SGHTA and CDR2 as FQGNSA. With 5 bases clipped from V and 2 bases from J, the junction kept 4 bases outside the gene matches. The CDR3 has 14 amino acids. DNA for the CDR3: TGTGCCAGCAGCCGGGGACAGGGTACCTACGAGCAGTACTTC. It specifies CASSRGQGTYEQYF.

This clonotype came up a few times. The gene calls are TRBV7-2 and TRBJ2-2; the D call may be TRBD1 or TRBD2 (6 bases each). Trimming cost V 1 base and J 6 bases, with 18 bases left between them. From germline, CDR1 is SGHTA and CDR2 FQGNSA. The CDR3 totals 17 residues. The CDR3 DNA reads as TGTGCCAGCAGCTTAGTAGGGGGAGGAGGATTTGCCGGGGAGCTGTTTTTT. Residues: CASSLVGGGGFAGELFF.

By proportion, this clonotype is medium-sized. The CDR3 here is CASSISPGGYGYTF. In DNA, the CDR3 is TGTGCCAGTAGTATTTCTCCGGGAGGCTATGGCTACACCTTC. The chain carries TRBV19 and TRBJ1-2; the D is unclear. V gave up 3 bases and J gave up 4 bases, with 12 bases separating them. The CDR3 has 14 residues. CDR1 is LNHDA and CDR2 is SQIVND in the germline V gene (reference sequence).

This clonotype is labeled as large. This chain links TRBV7-2 with TRBJ2-7, with D possibly being TRBD2 (5 bases). The CDR3 covers 11 residues. Trimming took 5 bases from V and 3 from J, leaving 5 bases between them. Germline V lookup: CDR1 SGHTA, CDR2 FQGNSA. The CDR3 protein is CASSDYYEQYF. CDR3 DNA sequence: TGTGCCAGCAGCGACTACTACGAGCAGTACTTC.

Judged by abundance, this clonotype is large. V and J are TRBV5-1 and TRBJ2-3; no definite D call. Trimming shortened V by 0 bases and J by 0 bases, and 8 bases separated the two germline ends. This CDR3 is built from 15 residues. Germline CDR1 and CDR2: SGHRS and YFSETQ. In DNA form, the CDR3 reads TGCGCCAGCAGCTTGGACCGTTCTAGCACAGATACGCAGTATTTT. It encodes CASSLDRSSTDTQYF.

Within the sample, this clonotype is large. This chain joins TRBV2 and TRBJ1-4, with a possible D match to TRBD1 (6 bases). The CDR3 covers 14 residues. CDR1 is SNHLY, CDR2 FYNNEI, per germline. V lost 6 bases and J lost 4, with 12 bases in between. The CDR3 DNA sequence: TGTGCCAGCAGCGCCGGGGGCGATAATGAAAAACTGTTTTTT. As protein: CASSAGGDNEKLFF.

A remark on this clonotype: A much larger clone lies a single base off, so this may be a read error. The rearrangement uses TRBV7-2 and TRBJ2-7; tentative D call: TRBD2 (5 bases). CDR1 SGHTA and CDR2 FQGNSA come from the germline V gene. The CDR3 consists of 11 residues. The CDR3 here is CASGDYYGQYF. CDR3 DNA sequence: TGTGCCAGCGGCGACTACTACGGGCAGTACTTC.

Sample share makes this clonotype medium-sized. The chain uses TRBV2 and TRBJ2-3; D may be TRBD2 (6 bases). The germline gives CDR1 SNHLY, CDR2 FYNNEI. The CDR3 length is 14 residues. Trimming pared 6 bases from V and 2 bases from J, leaving 12 bases between. Written as DNA, the CDR3 is TGTGCCAGCAGCCCCGGAGGGGTCACAGATACGCAGTATTTT. This encodes CASSPGGVTDTQYF.

This clonotype was seen only a few times. V gene TRBV29-1 combines with J gene TRBJ2-2; 13 bases line up with TRBD2. The J segment lost 4 bases and the V segment lost 6 bases, leaving 2 bases of the junction unmatched. Germline lookup yields CDR1 SQVTM and CDR2 ANQGSEA. CDR3 length: 14 residues. CDR3 in DNA: TGCAGCGTCACTAGCGGGAGGGGCACCGGGGAGCTGTTTTTT. The encoded protein is CSVTSGRGTGELFF.

In this sample, this clonotype is large. J is TRBJ2-6 and V is TRBV5-4, with D perhaps matching TRBD2 (5 bases). The CDR3 is made up of 17 amino acids. Germline CDR1 reads SGHNT; CDR2 reads YYREEE (reference sequence). Deletions cut 0 bases from V and 1 base from J, with 11 bases between. In nucleotides, the CDR3 is TGTGCCAGCAGCTTGGAGGACTCCGGGTCTGGGGCCAACGTCCTGACTTTC. This codes for CASSLEDSGSGANVLTF. The complete variable domain, with remaining parts taken from reference TRBV5-4 and TRBJ2-6, reads ETGVTQSPTHLIKTRGQQVTLRCSSQSGHNTVSWYQQALGQGPQFIFQYYREEENGRGNFPPRFSGLQFPNYSSELNVNALELDDSALYLCASSLEDSGSGANVLTFGAGSRLTVL.

Within the sample, this clonotype is medium-sized. The V and J genes are TRBV12-3 or TRBV12-4 and TRBJ2-3; D not certain. Deletions cut 4 bases from V and 4 bases from J, with 18 bases between. The CDR3 has 16 residues. DNA for the CDR3: TGTGCCAGCAGTTCCACCAGGTGGGCTTTGGCAGATACGCAGTATTTT. This sequence encodes CASSSTRWALADTQYF.

Relative to its sample, this clonotype is large. CDR3: CASSSRRGNNEQYF. In nucleotides, the CDR3 is TGTGCCAGCAGTTCAAGGAGAGGGAACAACGAGCAGTACTTC. This chain joins TRBV25-1 and TRBJ2-7; D is perhaps TRBD2 (5 bases). Germline V lookup: CDR1 MGHDK, CDR2 SYGVNS. The V gene lost 5 bases and the J gene lost 5 bases, with 16 bases spanning the gap. CDR3 size: 14 residues.

By its share, this clonotype is large. This sequence joins TRBV29-1 and TRBJ2-7; maybe TRBD2 (6 bases). Germline values: CDR1 SQVTM, CDR2 ANQGSEA. CDR3 length equals 13 residues. V shed 5 bases and J shed 3 bases, with 14 bases lying between them. CDR3 residues: CSVFGGGDYEQYF. The CDR3 nucleotides read TGCAGCGTTTTCGGTGGCGGGGACTACGAGCAGTACTTC.

Sample share makes this clonotype medium-sized. The V gene is TRBV15, the J gene TRBJ2-1, with D hard to call. CDR3 length: 16 residues. V was pared by 0 bases and J by 0 bases, with 9 bases between. Germline V lookup: CDR1 LNHNV, CDR2 YYDKDF (reference sequence). The CDR3 DNA is TGTGCCACCAGCAGAGAAATTAGGGACTCCTACAATGAGCAGTTCTTC. Its translation is CATSREIRDSYNEQFF.

This clonotype is labeled large. The chain employs TRBV25-1 and TRBJ1-4; D not certain. There are 20 residues in the CDR3. Germline-derived CDR1 and CDR2 are MGHDK and SYGVNS. The V end lost 3 bases, the J end lost 0 bases, and 23 bases lay between the germline ends. CDR3 bases: TGTGCCAGCAGTGACAACCCCCGCCAGGCGATACGAGCAACTAATGAAAAACTGTTTTTT. It specifies CASSDNPRQAIRATNEKLFF.

This clonotype rates as hyperexpanded (1% or more). This sequence joins TRBV25-1 and TRBJ1-3; D might be TRBD1 (6 bases). Germline V gene sequence: CDR1 MGHDK, CDR2 SYGVNS. V was cut by 3 bases and J by 0 bases, with 12 bases left in between. This CDR3 is 16 amino acids long. The CDR3 DNA is TGTGCCAGCAGTGAGGGGAGGGGGAACTCTGGAAACACCATATATTTT. Translated, it gives CASSEGRGNSGNTIYF.

A note on this clonotype: One end of the junction does not line up with germline, which may come from a read error. The rearrangement joins TRBV5-5 to TRBJ1-1; D gene uncertain. This CDR3 spans 15 amino acids. The V gene's germline CDR1 is SGHKS and CDR2 YYEKEE (reference sequence). CDR3 amino acids: CASSSTRAPNTEASF. In DNA form, the CDR3 reads TGTGCCAGCAGCTCGACACGGGCACCGAACACTGAAGCTTCCTTT.

This clonotype counts as medium-sized (0.01 to 0.1%). The chain has TRBV7-2 and TRBJ2-4; D remains ambiguous. This CDR3 is built from 15 residues. Germline V gene lookup returns CDR1 SGHTA and CDR2 FQGNSA. V was pared by 6 bases and J by 1 base, with 13 bases between. CDR3 region: CASRTQQGAKNIQYF. CDR3 coding DNA: TGTGCCAGCAGAACCCAACAAGGGGCCAAAAACATTCAGTACTTC.

By share of the sample, this clonotype is large. The J gene is TRBJ1-1, the V gene TRBV2; 10 bases agree with TRBD1. Per the germline V gene, CDR1 is SNHLY and CDR2 is FYNNEI. CDR3 length: 14 amino acids. The ends lost 9 bases at V and 3 bases at J; junction bases unmatched: 7. Written as DNA, the CDR3 is TGTGCCAGGACGATCGACAGGGGGCACACTGAAGCTTTCTTT. Translated: CARTIDRGHTEAFF.

A remark on this clonotype: Since a much larger clone is just one base distant, this may be a read error. This chain links TRBV18 with TRBJ2-1; D unclear. This CDR3 has 14 residues. Germline values: CDR1 KGHSH, CDR2 LQKENI. This CDR3 reads CASSPTDAYSEQFF. As DNA, the CDR3 is TGTGCCAGCTCACCCACAGACGCATACAGTGAGCAGTTCTTC.

This clonotype ranks as medium-sized. The chain carries TRBV4-2 and TRBJ2-7; D not certain. Germline V CDR1 and CDR2: LGHNA, YNFKEQ. The V gene lost 0 bases and the J gene lost 3 bases, with 12 bases spanning the gap. The length of the CDR3 is 15 residues. Here the CDR3 DNA reads TGTGCCAGCAGCCAAGAGTGGCGGCCCAACTACGAGCAGTACTTC. Residues: CASSQEWRPNYEQYF.

This clonotype is medium-sized in the sample. The V and J genes are TRBV7-2 and TRBJ2-1, with TRBD2 as a possible D gene (6 bases). The CDR3 totals 17 residues. V was trimmed by 1 base and J by 2 bases, leaving 15 bases between them. Looked up from germline, CDR1 is SGHTA and CDR2 is FQGNSA. The CDR3 sequence: CASSLEGPGEAYNEQFF. CDR3 coding DNA: TGTGCCAGCAGCTTAGAGGGTCCCGGGGAGGCCTACAATGAGCAGTTCTTC.

This clonotype is large by share. This rearrangement joins TRBV28 to TRBJ2-7, with 7 positions matching TRBD1. J was trimmed by 2 bases and V by 7 bases; bases with no gene match: 11. Germline V lookup: CDR1 MDHEN, CDR2 SYDVKM. CDR3 size: 15 residues. This CDR3 reads CASKAGQGETYEQYF. CDR3 nucleotides: TGTGCCAGCAAGGCGGGCCAGGGGGAAACCTACGAGCAGTACTTC.

In its sample, this clonotype is medium-sized. The chain uses TRBV20-1 and TRBJ1-2; no firm D call. The germline V gene encodes CDR1 DFQATT and CDR2 SNEGSKA (reference sequence). The CDR3 covers 14 residues. V lost 5 bases and J lost 6, with 19 bases in between. CDR3: CSAFRTLLSHGYTF. CDR3 bases: TGCAGTGCTTTTCGGACGCTTCTTTCCCATGGCTACACCTTC.

This clonotype is large in the sample. This sequence joins TRBV2 and TRBJ2-5; TRBD1 is a possible D gene (6 bases). V lost 2 bases to trimming and J lost 5 bases, with 18 bases between them. Germline-derived CDR1 and CDR2 are SNHLY and FYNNEI. This CDR3 contains 16 residues. The CDR3 sequence is CASSEFLITGLETQYF. CDR3 nucleotide sequence: TGTGCCAGCAGTGAATTTCTAATCACAGGGCTGGAGACCCAGTACTTC.